This TCR beta chain was profiled in a study of cytomegalovirus exposure and HLA in healthy donors. Study summary: Clustering assigned 81% of the roughly 400 genotyped donors to the Caucasian-associated ancestry cluster. Study-level findings and limits: Among TCR beta chains of equal frequency, HLA-associated ones were more clonally expanded in a later analysis. Researchers reported that a few CMV-associated chains were confirmed in vitro as CMV antigen-specific.

The PCR was carried out with 60 Vbeta primers and 13 Jbeta primers. The assay was immunoSEQ multiplex PCR, and TCRdb's table has in-frame clones only and misses some. The sample lists approximately 200,000 clones, approximately 85% seen once, with 5.5% to 7% in the top ten. V shed 3 bases and J 4 bases; nucleotides not matched to a gene: 7. This CDR3 contains 16 residues. Germline CDR1 and CDR2: LNHDA and SQIVND (reference sequence). This clone is a singleton in its sample. Its cognate antigen is unknown. The rearrangement joins TRBV19 to TRBJ2-1; 9 nucleotides line up with TRBD1. The sequencing sample was made of PBMCs. The clonotype originates from a woman aged 45-59 years in good health and CMV-seropositive. CDR3 region: CASSIVTGGSYNEQFF. CDR3 in DNA: TGTGCCAGTAGTATCGTGACAGGGGGGAGTTACAATGAGCAGTTCTTC.